This paragraph reports one T cell receptor (beta chain). The V and J ends lost 5 bases and 4 bases, in that order; junction bases with no gene match: 5. The CDR3 totals 14 residues. Germline values: CDR1 MNHEY, CDR2 SVGEGT. This specimen comes from a study of blood T cell repertoires in COVID-19. Study information: The origin of the acute and convalescent COVID-19 samples was the United States, Italy and Spain.

Data came from immunoSEQ multiplex PCR; TCRdb stores just in-frame clones and leaves some out. The sample shows 300,000 to 400,000 clones, 83% of them seen only once. The sample taken for sequencing was peripheral blood. The rearrangement links TRBV6-2 or TRBV6-3 to TRBJ2-3, with 8 positions matching TRBD2. This TCR derives from a man in his thirties or forties with active or convalescent COVID-19. The CDR3 loop reads CASSTREGPDTQYF. The CDR3 DNA reads as TGTGCCAGCAGTACCCGGGAGGGACCAGATACGCAGTATTTT.